This T cell receptor (beta chain) was identified during a study of monozygotic twins with cystic fibrosis (dated by TCRdb to about 2021). With respect to the entire study: Barcoded libraries were prepared from approximately 3 micrograms of fragmented DNA with 15 PCR cycles. Data for three of the twin pairs had previously been reported in another context. Ten female and six male twin pairs, aged 2.0 to 36.4 years (median about 9.5 years) and mostly children and adolescents, were included in the cohort. To assess genetic influence on V and J gene usage, the study compared TCR beta repertoires within and across 16 monozygotic twin pairs with cystic fibrosis. Twins were ranked among 970 or so cohort participants for weight-for-height and FEVPerc (FEV1 disease centile) at the day of blood sampling. The investigation overall reported the following: Only a small cohort was studied, and no association of shared CDR3 numbers with age, concordance or disease severity was found. Simpson clonality tended to be low (median about 0.0095), which suggests a naive-dominated repertoire, although clonality was higher in the most severely affected patients. The greatest similarity to the co-twin was observed for V gene usage in 13 of 16 pairs and for J usage in 8 of 16 pairs, which suggested genetic constraints. Sharing of nucleotide-identical clonotypes was significantly greater within monozygotic CF twin pairs than between unrelated CF individuals (P = 0.000026, Mann-Whitney).

Following the manufacturer's instructions, the researchers used the immunoSEQ immune profiling system to amplify TCR beta CDR3 regions via multiplex PCR. An Illumina NextSeq system was used to carry out the sequencing. The paper's processing steps were these. Sequence data were processed on the immunoSEQ Analyzer platform, and clonality was calculated as the square root of Simpson's index of productive rearrangements. V and J usage similarity was measured by Jensen-Shannon distance, and CDR3 generation probabilities were computed with OLGA. Shared CDR3 sequences were searched against the immuneACCESS database (August 2020) and VDJdb (December 2020). TCRdb limited this immuneACCESS table to in-frame rearrangements with V and J called. A share of clones is missing; checked studies link under half to unresolved V genes, and the rest is unexplained. V and J calls and clone size are copied from that table; D and trimming were computed from the DNA. The sample yields about 25,000 clones; 90% were counted once. Jointly, the top ten make up around 0.57% of the sample.

The twin pairs came from the European Cystic Fibrosis Twin and Sibling Study Cohort, which recruited patients from more than 150 CF clinics across 14 European countries. Zygosity and CFTR genotype were confirmed in-house, and zygosity was tested by multiplex PCR of nine short tandem repeat loci. Peripheral blood was sampled from each twin, and clinical parameters were recorded on the day of blood sampling. Phenol/chloroform extraction was used to isolate genomic DNA from peripheral blood cells, and the DNA was then kept in TE buffer at 4 degrees C. From its cysteine to its phenylalanine, the CDR3 spans 15 amino acids. Of the read, only the CDR3 DNA is kept; its 45 bases are in frame from base 1. On this clone itself: The target of this receptor is not known. No base quality values were provided; no much bigger clone lies one nucleotide off.

Recombination joined TRBV21-1 with TRBJ2-7; whether TRBD1, the table's D call, matches the DNA was not checked. TRBV21-1 is noted as a pseudogene. This clonotype originated in a girl aged 2 to 9 with cystic fibrosis. Sequencing was done on a sample of blood. Here is the DNA: TGTGCCAGCAGCTCGCCGGGACAGGGGGGTCACGAGCAGTACTTC. This codes for CASSSPGQGGHEQYF.